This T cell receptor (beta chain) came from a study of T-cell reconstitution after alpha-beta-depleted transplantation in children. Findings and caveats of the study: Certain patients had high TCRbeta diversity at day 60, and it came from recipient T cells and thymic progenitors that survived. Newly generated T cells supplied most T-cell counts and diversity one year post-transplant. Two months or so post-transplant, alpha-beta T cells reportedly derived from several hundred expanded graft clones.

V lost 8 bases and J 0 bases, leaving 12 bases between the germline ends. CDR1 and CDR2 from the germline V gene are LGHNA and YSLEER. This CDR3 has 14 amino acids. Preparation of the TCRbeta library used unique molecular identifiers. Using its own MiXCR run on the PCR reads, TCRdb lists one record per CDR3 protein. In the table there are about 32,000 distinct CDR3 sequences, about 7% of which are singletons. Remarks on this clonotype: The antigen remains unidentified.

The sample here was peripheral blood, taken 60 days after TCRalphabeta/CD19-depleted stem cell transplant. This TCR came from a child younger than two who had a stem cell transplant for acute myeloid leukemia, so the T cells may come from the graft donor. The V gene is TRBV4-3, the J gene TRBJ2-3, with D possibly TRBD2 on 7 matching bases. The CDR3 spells CASQGGASTDTQYF. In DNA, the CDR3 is TGCGCCAGCCAAGGGGGGGCTAGCACAGATACGCAGTATTTT.